The source of this T cell receptor beta chain is a study of blood T cell repertoires in COVID-19. In the original analysis: Cell counts per sample came from amplifying reference gene primers. The method was immunoSEQ multiplex PCR; TCRdb's version includes in-frame clones alone and lacks a portion of them. D and trimming were read from the DNA, whereas the V and J calls and clone size are those reported in that table. Seen here are fewer than 500,000 clones, 85% to 90% observed once, and the top ten hold 0.9% to 1%. The participants were between roughly 18 and 89 years old and came from 20 to 30 US areas. This clone has a single count. This CDR3 has 15 residues. Germline CDR1 reads KGHSH; CDR2 reads LQKENI. V lost 3 bases to trimming and J lost 0 bases; unmatched junction nucleotides: 5.

The sample consisted of PBMCs or T cells enriched from blood (not recorded which). This TCR derives from a woman aged 25 to 39 with acute COVID-19. This rearrangement joins TRBV18 to TRBJ2-7, with 7 positions matching TRBD1. CDR3 nucleotides: TGTGCCAGCTCACCCAGACAGGGTAGCTCCTACGAGCAGTACTTC. This sequence encodes CASSPRQGSSYEQYF.